Listed below are T cell receptor beta chains from one sample, sequenced in a study of blood T cell repertoires in COVID-19. Data came from immunoSEQ multiplex PCR; TCRdb stores just in-frame clones and leaves some out. This table holds fewer than 75,000 clones, 60% to 80% found once. Material for sequencing was peripheral blood. These receptors came from a man in his 60s with acute or convalescent COVID-19. CDR3s include the opening cysteine and the closing phenylalanine or tryptophan. The order of the fields is D gene, clone size, CDR3 length, V gene, J gene, CDR3 DNA, CDR3 protein. A D gene is named only where the DNA matches it firmly. Part of the rows lack a size; the others show once, few, many or a class for expanded clones.

TRBD1,few,14,TRBV6-5,TRBJ1-6,TGTGCCACTTTACTGGACAGGGGCCATTCACCCCTCCACTTT,CATLLDRGHSPLHF
TRBD2,NA,15,TRBV2,TRBJ2-2,TGTGCCAGCAGTGCGGCGGGGGTGAACACCGGGGAGCTGTTTTTT,CASSAAGVNTGELFF
NA,NA,14,TRBV6-1,TRBJ1-2,TGTGCCAGCAGTGAAGAGGACTGGAGCTATGGCTACACCTTC,CASSEEDWSYGYTF
TRBD1,few,15,TRBV19,TRBJ1-5,TGTGCCAGTAGTAAGTGGGGACAGGGCAATCAGCCCCAGCATTTT,CASSKWGQGNQPQHF
NA,NA,14,TRBV4-1,TRBJ2-3,TGCGCCAGCAGCCAATGGGCTAGCTCGGATACGCAGTATTTT,CASSQWASSDTQYF
TRBD1,NA,11,TRBV2,TRBJ2-7,TGTGCCAGCAGTGTGGGGGACAGGTTGTACTTC,CASSVGDRLYF
NA,NA,13,TRBV5-1,TRBJ1-6,TGCGCCAGCAGCTTGAAGCTCGATTCACCCCTCCACTTT,CASSLKLDSPLHF
NA,medium-sized,15,TRBV5-1,TRBJ2-7,TGCGCCAGCAGCTTGGGAGACAGTGACTCCTACGAGCAGTACTTC,CASSLGDSDSYEQYF
TRBD1,NA,15,TRBV11-2,TRBJ1-2,TGTGCCAGCAGCTTAGATCACCAGGGGGGCTATGGCTACACCTTC,CASSLDHQGGYGYTF
NA,once,17,TRBV7-8,TRBJ1-3,TGTGCCAGCAGCTTACGGACTCGGACAGCAACCCCTCACACCATATATTTT,CASSLRTRTATPHTIYF
NA,NA,17,TRBV7-9,TRBJ1-2,TGTGCCAGCAGCTTAGGAGTATCGCAGGGTGGCACATATGGCTACACCTTC,CASSLGVSQGGTYGYTF
TRBD1,NA,13,TRBV7-9,TRBJ2-7,TGTGCCAGCACGCTCTTACAGGGGGCCGAGCAGTACTTC,CASTLLQGAEQYF
NA,NA,14,TRBV7-8,TRBJ2-3,TGTGCCAGCAGCTTAGATTCCCCCCCGGATACGCAGTATTTT,CASSLDSPPDTQYF
NA,NA,13,TRBV29-1,TRBJ1-1,TGCAGCGCCGGGGACGGTGGAGGGACTGAAGCTTTCTTT,CSAGDGGGTEAFF
TRBD2,NA,17,TRBV28,TRBJ2-3,TGTGCCAGCAGTTTCGATCTCAGAGCGGGGGGGGCAGATACGCAGTATTTT,CASSFDLRAGGADTQYF
NA,NA,13,TRBV6-5,TRBJ1-6,TGTGCCAGCCACGGTTACTATAATTCACCCCTCCACTTT,CASHGYYNSPLHF
TRBD1,NA,15,TRBV18,TRBJ1-2,TGTGCCAGCTCACCGGGACAGGGTGTGAGCTATGGCTACACCTTC,CASSPGQGVSYGYTF
TRBD1,NA,14,TRBV5-1,TRBJ1-4,TGCGCCAGCAGCACGGGACAGCCTAATGAAAAACTGTTTTTT,CASSTGQPNEKLFF
NA,once,15,TRBV7-2,TRBJ2-3,TGTGCCAGCAGCTTAGCGGGGGGTCGGACAGATACGCAGTATTTT,CASSLAGGRTDTQYF
TRBD2,few,13,TRBV2,TRBJ2-3,TGTGCCAGCGCGGGGGATAGCACAGATACGCAGTATTTT,CASAGDSTDTQYF
NA,NA,13,TRBV18,TRBJ1-1,TGTGCCAGCTCACCATCTCCGTCAGCTGAAGCTTTCTTT,CASSPSPSAEAFF
NA,once,18,TRBV9,TRBJ1-4,TGTGCCAGCAACCTTAGAGAAGGGGATTCTGCAACTAATGAAAAACTGTTTTTT,CASNLREGDSATNEKLFF
NA,NA,17,TRBV7-9,TRBJ1-4,TGTGCCAGCAGCTTAGCGGAGTCGGTTGTAACTAATGAAAAACTGTTTTTT,CASSLAESVVTNEKLFF
NA,NA,15,TRBV19,TRBJ1-2,TGTGCCAGTAGTATAGAGGTGGGCAGGGAGGAGGGCTACACCTTC,CASSIEVGREEGYTF
NA,once,16,TRBV7-3,TRBJ1-1,TGTGCCAGCAGCTTAAACGGGGCAGGGGCGAACACTGAAGCTTTCTTT,CASSLNGAGANTEAFF
TRBD1,NA,14,TRBV5-1,TRBJ1-2,TGCGCCAGCAGCGCCGGGACAGGGGGCTATGGCTACACCTTC,CASSAGTGGYGYTF